The 11 T cell receptor beta chains in this list originate from one sample, sequenced in a study of T cells in localized non-small cell lung cancer (dated by TCRdb to 2018 to 2020). Libraries were made using the immunoSEQ multiplex PCR assay. TCRdb took over this immuneACCESS table, retaining in-frame rearrangements with V and J assigned. Such tables are incomplete; in checked studies, under half of the missing clones stem from an unresolved V gene, and the remainder is unexplained. A total of tens of thousands of clones appear in this sample, approximately 86% of them only once. In total, the top ten clones hold 3% to 4.5% of the sample. Sequencing used peripheral blood, obtained before any cancer treatment. All receptors derive from a man aged 18 to 49 with stage I lung adenocarcinoma.

The V gene is TRBV2, the J gene TRBJ1-4; 7 positions agree with TRBD1. Germline CDR1 reads SNHLY; CDR2 reads FYNNEI. The CDR3 length is 15 residues. Losses at the gene ends were 1 base for V and 4 bases for J; bases not matched to a gene: 3. Here the CDR3 DNA reads TGTGCCAGCAGTGAAGGGGGACAGAGTAATGAAAAACTGTTTTTT. This codes for CASSEGGQSNEKLFF.

The chain couples TRBV19 to TRBJ1-1; no clear D gene. Per germline, CDR1 LNHDA and CDR2 SQIVND (reference sequence). The length of the CDR3 is 13 residues. With 1 base removed from V and 5 bases from J, the gap between germline ends came to 8 bases. CDR3 sequence: CASSIVAETEAFF. The CDR3 bases are TGTGCCAGTAGTATAGTAGCGGAAACTGAAGCTTTCTTT.

This chain uses TRBV7-9 with TRBJ1-1; 7 bases agree with TRBD1. CDR1 and CDR2 from the germline V gene are SEHNR and FQNEAQ (reference sequence). The CDR3 totals 14 residues. With 3 bases clipped from V and 3 bases from J, the junction kept 4 bases outside the gene matches. CDR3 in amino acids: CASSFRGSDTEAFF. The CDR3 DNA reads as TGTGCCAGCAGCTTCAGGGGGTCAGACACTGAAGCTTTCTTT.

This clone has a handful of counts. The chain joins TRBV19 to TRBJ2-5, with 7 bases aligning to TRBD2. This CDR3 has 18 residues. Per the germline V gene, CDR1 is LNHDA and CDR2 is SQIVND (reference sequence). Trimming took 3 bases from V and 3 from J; bases not matched to a gene: 16. CDR3 sequence: CASSIGASTWGGEETQYF. In DNA, the CDR3 is TGTGCCAGTAGTATTGGGGCCTCGACTTGGGGGGGTGAAGAGACCCAGTACTTC.

CDR3 coding DNA: TGCGCCAGCAGCTTGATGGGAGCAGCTAACTATGGCTACACCTTC. It codes for CASSLMGAANYGYTF. The V gene is TRBV5-1, the J gene TRBJ1-2; D is unclear. The CDR3 loop spans 15 amino acids. Germline CDR1 and CDR2: SGHRS and YFSETQ. V lost 1 base and J lost 0, with 10 bases in between.

This clone was observed a single time. The chain uses TRBV27 and TRBJ1-3; possible D gene TRBD1, 5 bases. Germline CDR1 reads MNHEY; CDR2 reads SMNVEV (reference sequence). V gave up 6 bases and J gave up 2 bases, with 14 bases separating them. This CDR3 region has 15 residues. The CDR3 loop reads CASRLQGGAGNTIYF. Written as DNA, the CDR3 is TGTGCCAGCAGGCTCCAGGGTGGTGCTGGAAACACCATATATTTT.

This chain connects TRBV4-1 to TRBJ1-2; tentative D call: TRBD1 (6 bases). V was clipped by 1 base and J by 5 bases, with 17 bases between them. This CDR3 region has 16 residues. Germline V gene data show CDR1 as MGHRA and CDR2 as YSYEKL. CDR3 nucleotide sequence: TGCGCCAGCAGCCAAGCTGTAGGGGGTGCTCCGTATGGCTACACCTTC. Protein sequence: CASSQAVGGAPYGYTF.

This chain joins TRBV15 and TRBJ2-3; D is unclear. Trimming stripped 1 base from V and 5 bases from J, with 4 bases between. The CDR3 length is 12 residues. Germline assignment: CDR1 LNHNV and CDR2 YYDKDF (reference sequence). CDR3 bases: TGTGCCACCAGCAGAGGAATAGATACGCAGTATTTT. Translation: CATSRGIDTQYF.

The chain recombines TRBV28 with TRBJ2-2; 7 nucleotides match TRBD2. CDR3 size: 16 residues. Trimming took 6 bases from V and 3 from J; bases not matched to a gene: 10. Germline loops: CDR1 MDHEN, CDR2 SYDVKM. In DNA, the CDR3 is TGTGCCAGCAGCTCGGGGCTAGCGGTCTACACCGGGGAGCTGTTTTTT. This encodes CASSSGLAVYTGELFF.

This clone was observed once. The chain links TRBV9 to TRBJ1-6; D is unclear. Germline CDR1 and CDR2: SGDLS and YYNGEE. The CDR3 totals 13 residues. Between the trimmed V and J ends, which lost 0 bases and 7 bases, there was a span of 5 bases. CDR3 coding DNA: TGTGCCAGCAGCGTAGGAGGGAATTCACCCCTCCACTTT. Its translation: CASSVGGNSPLHF. Full variable domain (remainder filled in from reference TRBV9 and TRBJ1-6): DSGVTQTPKHLITATGQRVTLRCSPRSGDLSVYWYQQSLDQGLQFLIQYYNGEERAKGNILERFSAQQFPDLHSELNLSSLELGDSALYFCASSVGGNSPLHFGNGTRLTVT.

The genes are TRBV29-1 and TRBJ1-2; 10 nucleotides match TRBD1. The CDR3 covers 13 residues. V shed 4 bases and J 7 bases; nucleotides not matched to a gene: 6. From germline, CDR1 is SQVTM and CDR2 ANQGSEA. The CDR3 sequence: CSVGGDRGAGYTF. DNA of the CDR3: TGCAGCGTTGGGGGGGACAGGGGTGCTGGCTACACCTTC.